This T cell receptor (beta chain) was recovered during a study of tumor-infiltrating lymphocytes in oesophageal squamous cell carcinoma. Germline CDR1 SGHTA, CDR2 FQGNSA. With 3 bases removed from V and 4 bases from J, the gap between germline ends came to 10 bases. The CDR3 length is 13 residues. By share of the sample, this clonotype is medium-sized. TCRdb fed the PCR reads into MiXCR, producing one record per CDR3 protein. The table has nearly 20,000 distinct CDR3 sequences, approximately 40% seen once. Sequencing was done on a sample of blood. The clonotype was recovered from a male donor with esophageal squamous cell carcinoma. The rearrangement links TRBV7-2 to TRBJ2-7; D may match TRBD1 or TRBD2 (6 bases each). CDR3 region: CASSFQGGYEQYF. CDR3 coding DNA: TGTGCCAGCAGCTTCCAAGGGGGGTACGAGCAGTACTTC.